The rows below give T cell receptor beta chains drawn from one sample of a study of identical twins. One entry per CDR3 protein, called by TCRdb with MiXCR from the 5' RACE reads. This table has about 530,000 distinct CDR3 sequences, about 16% appearing once. This sample also appeared in a second study, on yellow fever vaccine responses in identical twins.

The material sequenced was CD4+ T cells sorted from blood. These receptors originate from a woman younger than 35 in good health. The CDR3 runs from the conserved cysteine through the conserved F or W. Each record gives: D gene, clone size, J gene, V gene, CDR3 DNA, CDR3 protein. A D gene is named only where the DNA matches it firmly. Some rows have no size entry. The others give once, few or many, or a class for an expanded clone.

>-|-|TRBJ1-4|TRBV12-3/TRBV12-4
TGTGCCAGCAGTTTGTCGGCGGGACGGGGTGAAAAACTGTTTTTT
CASSLSAGRGEKLFF
>TRBD1|-|TRBJ1-4|TRBV12-3/TRBV12-4
TGTGCCAGCAGATCGGACAGGTCGGTGGAAAAACTGTTTTTT
CASRSDRSVEKLFF
>-|-|TRBJ1-5|TRBV20-1
TGCGGAGGGGGGGATAGCAATCAGCCCCAGCATTTT
CGGGDSNQPQHF
>TRBD2|few|TRBJ2-5|TRBV7-9
TGTGCCAGCAGCTTAGGAAGGCTAGCGGGGTACCAAGAGACCCAGTACTTC
CASSLGRLAGYQETQYF
>TRBD2|few|TRBJ2-1|TRBV12-3/TRBV12-4
TGTGCCAGCAGTCCTAGCGGGAGCAACAATGAGCAGTTCTTC
CASSPSGSNNEQFF
>-|-|TRBJ1-5|TRBV24-1
TGTGCCACCAGTGATCGGGATCAGCCCCAGCATTTT
CATSDRDQPQHF
>-|-|TRBJ1-2|TRBV12-3/TRBV12-4
TGTGCCAGCAGATCTCAGGGTTTTTTAGGCTACACCTTC
CASRSQGFLGYTF
>-|-|TRBJ2-3|TRBV28
TGTGCCAGCAGTCTCAGACTAGTCGCGCAGTATTTT
CASSLRLVAQYF
>-|-|TRBJ2-4|TRBV10-3
TGTGCCATCAGTGAGTCGTCTAAAGCCAAAAACATTCAGTACTTC
CAISESSKAKNIQYF
>-|few|TRBJ2-1|TRBV12-3/TRBV12-4
TGTGCCAGCAGTTTAGCTGGGGCGGGATTGCATGAGCAGTTCTTC
CASSLAGAGLHEQFF
>-|few|TRBJ2-1|TRBV27
TGTGCCAGCAGGAGAGCCTCCTACAATGAGCAGTTCTTC
CASRRASYNEQFF
>-|-|TRBJ1-2|TRBV24-1
TGTGCCACCAGTGATTCGGACAGTGCTAACTATGGCTACACCTTC
CATSDSDSANYGYTF
>TRBD2|-|TRBJ2-1|TRBV4-2
TGTGCCAGCAGCCGGACCTCGGCGGTAGCGGGATACAATGAGCAGTTCTTC
CASSRTSAVAGYNEQFF
>-|-|TRBJ2-2|TRBV18
TGTGCCAGCTCGCTCGGACAGATAAACACCGGGGAGCTGTTTTTT
CASSLGQINTGELFF
>-|-|TRBJ2-3|TRBV10-1
TGCGCCAGCAGTGAGTCGACAGGTAGCACAGATACGCAGTATTTT
CASSESTGSTDTQYF
>-|-|TRBJ2-1|TRBV5-1
TGCGCCAGCAGCGATCTGAGGCTAAGCTCCTACAATGAGCAGTTCTTC
CASSDLRLSSYNEQFF
>-|-|TRBJ2-1|TRBV7-9
TGTGCCAGCAGCGGTAGGGAAATCTACAATGAGCAGTTCTTC
CASSGREIYNEQFF
>-|few|TRBJ2-1|TRBV7-6
TGTGCCAGCGCACGACTTAACGGGAGCTTTTTTGCCTACAATGAGCAGTTCTTC
CASARLNGSFFAYNEQFF
>-|few|TRBJ2-1|TRBV20-1
TGCAGTGCTAGTCGCGGTAGCCTTTCGAACAATGAGCAGTTCTTC
CSASRGSLSNNEQFF
>-|-|TRBJ2-2|TRBV5-1
TGCGCCAGCAGCTTGTCTTCCCTAGGTCAATCCGGGGAGCTGTTTTTT
CASSLSSLGQSGELFF
>-|few|TRBJ1-6|TRBV6-1
TGTGCCAGCAGTGAAACTACAGGGAGTAATTCACCCCTCCACTTT
CASSETTGSNSPLHF
>-|-|TRBJ1-5|TRBV7-2
TGTGCCAGCAGCCAGGGACTGCACAATCAGCCCCAGCATTTT
CASSQGLHNQPQHF
>TRBD1|-|TRBJ2-3|TRBV15
TGTGCCACCAGCAGCACCGGGACAGGGGTCACAGATACGCAGTATTTT
CATSSTGTGVTDTQYF
>-|-|TRBJ2-1|TRBV27
TGTGCCAGCAGTTTGTCCCCACTTTCCGGGCCGGCTAACAATGAGCAGTTCTTC
CASSLSPLSGPANNEQFF
>-|few|TRBJ2-1|TRBV12-3/TRBV12-4
TGTGCCAGCAGTTCAAAAGGAAGGTACAATGAGCAGTTCTTC
CASSSKGRYNEQFF
>-|few|TRBJ2-7|TRBV7-2
TGTGCCAGCAGCTTAGACAGAAAAGACTACGAGCAGTACTTC
CASSLDRKDYEQYF
>TRBD1|few|TRBJ2-2|TRBV3-1
TGTGCCAGCAGCCGAACTACGACAGGGGACTACACCGGGGAGCTGTTTTTT
CASSRTTTGDYTGELFF
>-|few|TRBJ2-5|TRBV29-1
TGCAGCGTTGGTGCTTCGGGGGTAGGAGAGACCCAGTACTTC
CSVGASGVGETQYF
>-|few|TRBJ2-5|TRBV20-1
TGCAGTGCTAGAGATCGGGGGACCCAAGAGACCCAGTACTTC
CSARDRGTQETQYF
>-|-|TRBJ2-7|TRBV3-1
TGTGCCAGCAGCCAGGCTAGGGGGACCGACTACGAGCAGTACTTC
CASSQARGTDYEQYF
>-|-|TRBJ2-5|TRBV24-1
TGTGCCACCAGTGATTCTGGGGAAACCATATTTGAGACCCAGTACTTC
CATSDSGETIFETQYF
>-|-|TRBJ2-7|TRBV7-9
TGTGCCAGCAGCCCACATACATACGAGCAGTACTTC
CASSPHTYEQYF
>-|many|TRBJ1-5|TRBV28
TGTGCCAGCAACCGGGCTACCGGGGTAGTATTAGCCCAGCATTTT
CASNRATGVVLAQHF
>-|few|TRBJ1-2|TRBV28
TGTGCCAGCAGTCCCCTTTCGTTACAGGGAGGCTACACCTTC
CASSPLSLQGGYTF
>TRBD2|few|TRBJ2-3|TRBV12-3/TRBV12-4
TGTGCCAGCAGTACTAGCGGGATTCCAGATACGCAGTATTTT
CASSTSGIPDTQYF
>TRBD1|-|TRBJ1-6|TRBV5-1
TGCGCCAGCAGCTTGACAGGGGGCTGGAATTCACCCCTCCACTTT
CASSLTGGWNSPLHF
>-|few|TRBJ2-1|TRBV12-3/TRBV12-4
TGTGCCAGCAGTTTTGGGGTCGGTGGGCAGTTCTTC
CASSFGVGGQFF
>-|-|TRBJ2-1|TRBV12-3/TRBV12-4
TGTGCCAGCAGTTTAGGGCTACAACTGTCCTACAATGAGCAGTTCTTC
CASSLGLQLSYNEQFF
>-|few|TRBJ1-1|TRBV20-1
TGCAGTGCTAGAGATCCGGCAGGCATGAACACTGAAGCTTTCTTT
CSARDPAGMNTEAFF
>TRBD2|many|TRBJ2-1|TRBV12-3/TRBV12-4
TGTGCCAGCACCCCTAGCGGGAGCTACAATGAGCAGTTCTTC
CASTPSGSYNEQFF
>-|few|TRBJ1-2|TRBV12-3/TRBV12-4
TGTGCCAGCAGTTTAGACAGCAGGGTGCATGGCTACACCTTC
CASSLDSRVHGYTF
>TRBD1|-|TRBJ1-1|TRBV6-1
TGTGCCAGCAGTATAACAGGGGCGCTCTCAGCTTTCTTT
CASSITGALSAFF
>-|few|TRBJ1-3|TRBV20-1
TGCAGTGCTAGTTTGGGGCTCTCCAGGTATTTT
CSASLGLSRYF
>-|few|TRBJ1-1|TRBV7-2
TGTGCCAGCAGGAATAATGGGGTCATGAACACTGAAGCTTTCTTT
CASRNNGVMNTEAFF
>TRBD1|few|TRBJ2-5|TRBV29-1
TGCAGCGTTGGGGGGAACAGGGGCCAAGAGACCCAGTACTTC
CSVGGNRGQETQYF
>TRBD1|-|TRBJ2-7|TRBV20-1
TGCAGTGCTAGAGCGCCCCAACAGGGGGAAAGCGCCGAGCAGTACTTC
CSARAPQQGESAEQYF